This record looks at one T cell receptor (beta chain) sequence and its context. The sample originates from a study of T cell changes during pregnancy in multiple sclerosis. Germline CDR1 is LGHNA and CDR2 is YSLEER. This CDR3 comprises 15 residues. The V segment lost 5 bases and the J segment 1 base; nucleotides outside the gene matches: 7. The data were produced by immunoSEQ multiplex PCR, yet TCRdb's version contains in-frame clones alone and is incomplete. Among around 66,000 clones listed, 90% were seen once. The sample here was peripheral blood, taken in the first trimester of pregnancy. This TCR derives from a female donor in good health, enrolled as a control in a pregnancy study. The chain couples TRBV4-3 to TRBJ2-7; 8 bases align to TRBD2. The CDR3 spells CASSETSGASYEQYF. The CDR3 DNA reads as TGCGCCAGCAGCGAAACTAGCGGAGCGTCCTACGAGCAGTACTTC.